This T cell receptor (beta chain) was captured by sequencing in a study of somatic mutations in cytotoxic T cells in rheumatoid arthritis. The data were produced by immunoSEQ multiplex PCR, yet TCRdb's version contains in-frame clones alone and is incomplete. This sample carries 20,000 or so clones, over 75% of them seen once, and the ten largest clones take approximately 11%. The CDR3 length is 13 residues. J gave up 7 bases and V 6 bases, and 10 bases lay outside the gene matches. Germline lookup yields CDR1 SQVTM and CDR2 ANQGSEA. The gene calls are TRBV29-1 and TRBJ1-2; 8 nucleotides line up with TRBD1. Sequencing used CD8+ T cells sorted from blood. The origin of this receptor is a man aged 18-30 years with rheumatoid arthritis. CDR3 in amino acids: CSVPQGVGRGYTF. CDR3 in DNA: TGCAGCGTGCCACAGGGGGTTGGACGTGGCTACACCTTC.